This TCR beta chain came from a study of blood T cell repertoires in COVID-19. Across the whole study: The United States, Italy and Spain were the sources of the acute and convalescent COVID-19 samples. The cDNA or gDNA used as material had been derived from T cells, B-cell-depleted T cells, or PBMCs.

Per the original methods: Scientists estimated how many nucleated cells there were by amplifying reference gene primers. Assay used: immunoSEQ multiplex PCR; TCRdb lists only in-frame clones, some missing. The V and J calls and the clone size are those of that table, but D and trimming were determined from the DNA. The sample comprises hundreds of thousands of clones, about 85% of which are singletons, and 3.5% to 4% rests with the top ten. V was pared by 6 bases and J by 5 bases, with 14 bases between. The CDR3 spans 13 residues. The TCR originated in a woman aged 18-35 years with acute or convalescent COVID-19. The specimen was peripheral blood. V usage is TRBV12-3 or TRBV12-4 and J usage is TRBJ2-7, with TRBD1 as a possible D gene (6 bases). The chain's CDR3 is CASRRGSVDEQYF. The CDR3 DNA reads TGTGCCAGCAGAAGGGGGAGCGTAGACGAGCAGTACTTC.